The text below deals with one T cell receptor beta chain. Per the original data handling: Estimates of nucleated cell counts were drawn from the amplification of reference gene primers. The table came from immunoSEQ multiplex PCR; TCRdb's copy has only in-frame clones and leaves some out. Clone size and the V and J calls come from that table; the DNA yielded D and trimming. The table has about 49,000 clones, less than 90% seen once; the top ten hold around 12%. V shed 5 bases and J 6 bases; nucleotides not matched to a gene: 10. Per the germline V gene, CDR1 is MDHEN and CDR2 is SYDVKM. The CDR3 consists of 15 residues. This entry is derived from a study of blood T cell repertoires in COVID-19. Overall study: Both acute and convalescent COVID-19 samples were obtained from the United States, Italy and Spain. T cells, B-cell-depleted T cells, or PBMCs supplied cDNA or gDNA.

This TCR came from a human donor in a cohort sampled during active COVID-19. The sequencing sample was made of peripheral blood. The chain has TRBV28 and TRBJ1-1; 9 nucleotides match TRBD1. CDR3 DNA sequence: TGTGCCAGCAGTCCCCCGACAGGGGGGAGACCTGAAGCTTTCTTT. This encodes CASSPPTGGRPEAFF.